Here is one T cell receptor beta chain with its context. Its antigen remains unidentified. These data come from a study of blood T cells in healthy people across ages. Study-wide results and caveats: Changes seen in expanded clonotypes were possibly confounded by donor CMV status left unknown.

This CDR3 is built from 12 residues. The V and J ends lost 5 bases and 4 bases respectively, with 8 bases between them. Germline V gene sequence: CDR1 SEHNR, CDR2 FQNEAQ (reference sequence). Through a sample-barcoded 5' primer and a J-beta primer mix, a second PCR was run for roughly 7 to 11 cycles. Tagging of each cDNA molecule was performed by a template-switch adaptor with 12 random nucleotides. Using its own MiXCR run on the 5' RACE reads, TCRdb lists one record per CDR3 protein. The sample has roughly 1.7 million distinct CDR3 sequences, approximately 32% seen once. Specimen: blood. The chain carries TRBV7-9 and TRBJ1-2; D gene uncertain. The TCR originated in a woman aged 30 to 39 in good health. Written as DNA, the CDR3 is TGTGCCAGCAGCCCGGTTGGCTATGGCTACACCTTC. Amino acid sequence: CASSPVGYGYTF. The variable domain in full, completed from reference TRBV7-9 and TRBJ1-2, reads DTGVSQNPRHKITKRGQNVTFRCDPISEHNRLYWYRQTLGQGPEFLTYFQNEAQLEKSRLLSDRFSAERPKGSFSTLEIQRTEQGDSAMYLCASSPVGYGYTFGSGTRLTVV.